The entry that follows covers one TCR beta chain sequence. The antigen remains unidentified. After more than 8 days in culture, the CD4+ T cells were isolated. The individual was infected with SARS-CoV-2 between March and December 2020, as confirmed by PCR. The vaccine given was either BNT162b2 or mRNA-1273, in two doses. Data came from immunoSEQ multiplex PCR; TCRdb stores just in-frame clones and leaves some out. The table has around 50,000 clones, about four fifths seen once. V was clipped by 3 bases and J by 4 bases; unmatched bases: 16. The germline V gene has CDR1 SGHTA and CDR2 FQGNSA. The CDR3 loop spans 19 amino acids. The data belong to a study of vaccination effects on CD4 cells after COVID-19. Study-level information: The median interval between the second dose and post-vaccine sampling was 72 days.

The chain employs TRBV7-2 and TRBJ2-3; 10 bases are a match to TRBD1. Here the sequenced sample was CD4+ T cells from PBMCs cultured without peptide, taken after COVID-19 vaccination. This clonotype was sampled from a human donor who had a prior SARS-CoV-2 infection. CDR3 nucleotide sequence: TGTGCCAGCAGCTTGGCCGGGACAGGGGCCGGCGGGAGCCCAGATACGCAGTATTTT. It encodes CASSLAGTGAGGSPDTQYF.